The rows below give T cell receptor beta chains drawn from one sample of a study of blood T cell repertoires in COVID-19. Data came from immunoSEQ multiplex PCR; TCRdb stores just in-frame clones and leaves some out. The sample includes about 120,000 clones, about 85% seen only once; the top ten take roughly 3.5%. Material: peripheral blood. Source of these receptors: a man in his forties with acute or convalescent COVID-19. Both conserved end residues are part of each CDR3. D genes are given only for firm matches. Part of the rows lack a size; the others show once, few, many or a class for expanded clones.

clone size	D gene	V gene	J gene	CDR3 protein	CDR3 DNA
once	NA	TRBV11-3	TRBJ2-3	CASSFRGGDTQYF	TGTGCCAGCAGCTTTAGGGGGGGGGATACGCAGTATTTT
NA	NA	TRBV4-1	TRBJ1-3	CASSLRDIWNSGNTIYF	TGCGCCAGCAGCCTTAGGGACATCTGGAACTCTGGAAACACCATATATTTT
NA	TRBD1	TRBV14	TRBJ1-2	CASSQVRGGGGYTF	TGTGCCAGCAGCCAAGTACGAGGGGGCGGTGGCTACACCTTC
once	TRBD1	TRBV18	TRBJ2-7	CASSLLGQGASEQYF	TGTGCCAGCTCACTCTTGGGACAGGGGGCAAGCGAGCAGTACTTC
NA	NA	TRBV6-5	TRBJ1-2	CASTLGAVNYGYTF	TGTGCCAGCACTCTAGGGGCTGTGAACTATGGCTACACCTTC
few	TRBD1	TRBV4-3	TRBJ2-7	CASSQETGDSYEQYF	TGCGCCAGCAGCCAAGAAACAGGGGACTCCTACGAGCAGTACTTC
NA	NA	TRBV6-5	TRBJ1-3	CASSYGGTGNTIYF	TGTGCCAGCAGTTATGGAGGAACTGGAAACACCATATATTTT
NA	TRBD1	TRBV24-1	TRBJ2-3	CATSDPGQGGVDTQYF	TGTGCCACCAGTGATCCGGGACAGGGTGGGGTGGATACGCAGTATTTT
NA	NA	TRBV6-6	TRBJ1-2	CASSPRTFGQSSNYGYTF	TGTGCCAGCAGTCCGAGAACCTTTGGGCAGAGTTCTAACTATGGCTACACCTTC
NA	TRBD1	TRBV27	TRBJ2-3	CATWVQGVGGADTQYF	TGTGCCACCTGGGTACAGGGGGTCGGAGGGGCAGATACGCAGTATTTT
NA	NA	TRBV6-5	TRBJ1-2	CASSEQAIANYGYTF	TGTGCCAGCAGCGAGCAGGCTATAGCTAACTATGGCTACACCTTC
NA	TRBD1	TRBV7-6	TRBJ2-3	CASSPGTGFTDTQYF	TGTGCCAGCAGCCCTGGGACAGGGTTTACAGATACGCAGTATTTT
once	TRBD1	TRBV10-3	TRBJ2-5	CAISESRQGSQETQYF	TGTGCCATCAGTGAGTCCCGACAGGGGTCCCAAGAGACCCAGTACTTC
NA	NA	TRBV6-4	TRBJ2-6	CASSRTASSGANVLTF	TGTGCCAGCAGCCGGACAGCAAGTTCTGGGGCCAACGTCCTGACTTTC
few	TRBD1	TRBV5-1	TRBJ1-5	CASSPGQANQPQHF	TGCGCCAGCAGCCCGGGACAGGCCAATCAGCCCCAGCATTTT
NA	NA	TRBV13	TRBJ2-3	CASSLPLRGSTDTQYF	TGTGCCAGCAGCTTACCGCTCAGGGGAAGCACAGATACGCAGTATTTT
NA	NA	TRBV7-2	TRBJ2-7	CASSLGHSQYEQYF	TGTGCCAGCAGCTTAGGTCACAGCCAATACGAGCAGTACTTC
NA	NA	TRBV4-1	TRBJ2-2	CASSRGPANTGELFF	TGCGCCAGCAGCCGCGGGCCCGCCAACACCGGGGAGCTGTTTTTT
NA	TRBD1	TRBV27	TRBJ2-3	CASNSPGQGLPDTQYF	TGTGCCAGCAATTCTCCGGGACAGGGACTTCCAGATACGCAGTATTTT
NA	NA	TRBV6-5	TRBJ1-2	CASSFRGLNGYTF	TGTGCCAGCAGTTTTCGGGGATTAAATGGCTACACCTTC
NA	NA	TRBV30	TRBJ2-7	CAWSRGPYEQYF	TGTGCCTGGAGCAGGGGTCCCTACGAGCAGTACTTC
NA	NA	TRBV18	TRBJ1-1	CASSPVGGTEAFF	TGTGCCAGCTCACCAGTAGGGGGCACTGAAGCTTTCTTT
NA	TRBD2	TRBV5-1	TRBJ2-1	CASSGWTSGGSKQFF	TGCGCCAGCAGCGGGTGGACTAGCGGGGGGTCCAAGCAGTTCTTC
NA	NA	TRBV27	TRBJ2-7	CASSLSFGGPYEQYF	TGTGCCAGCAGTTTATCGTTTGGGGGCCCCTACGAGCAGTACTTC
NA	TRBD1	TRBV9	TRBJ1-4	CASSPGGTTNEKLFF	TGTGCCAGCAGCCCAGGGGGCACAACTAATGAAAAACTGTTTTTT
NA	TRBD2	TRBV24-1	TRBJ2-5	CATASSGGGETQYF	TGTGCCACCGCCTCTAGCGGAGGTGGAGAGACCCAGTACTTC
NA	NA	TRBV12-3/TRBV12-4	TRBJ2-5	CASSDTDKETQYF	TGTGCCAGCAGCGATACTGATAAAGAGACCCAGTACTTC
NA	NA	TRBV10-2	TRBJ1-4	CASSELPGGNEKLFF	TGCGCCAGCAGTGAGTTGCCGGGTGGCAATGAAAAACTGTTTTTT
many	TRBD1	TRBV19	TRBJ1-5	CASSQQTGVDNQPQHF	TGTGCCAGTAGTCAACAAACAGGGGTTGACAATCAGCCCCAGCATTTT
NA	TRBD2	TRBV9	TRBJ2-1	CASSVGLGGAQDEQFF	TGCGCCAGCAGCGTAGGGCTCGGGGGGGCCCAAGATGAGCAGTTCTTC
NA	NA	TRBV13	TRBJ1-3	CASSLQGRRGNTIYF	TGTGCCAGCAGCTTACAGGGGCGTAGAGGAAACACCATATATTTT
NA	TRBD1	TRBV7-3	TRBJ2-1	CASSKGQGFNEQFF	TGTGCCAGCAGCAAGGGACAGGGGTTCAATGAGCAGTTCTTC
NA	NA	TRBV7-9	TRBJ1-3	CASSPQGNTIYF	TGTGCCAGCAGCCCGCAGGGAAACACCATATATTTT
once	NA	TRBV24-1	TRBJ2-5	CATRRGAGETQYF	TGTGCCACCCGCCGGGGGGCTGGTGAGACCCAGTACTTC
NA	NA	TRBV4-3	TRBJ1-2	CASSQERQGLSGYTF	TGCGCCAGCAGCCAAGAAAGGCAGGGGTTAAGCGGCTACACCTTC
NA	TRBD1	TRBV7-9	TRBJ1-2	CASSTHDRGLFYGYTF	TGTGCCAGCAGCACCCACGACAGGGGGTTATTCTATGGCTACACCTTC
NA	NA	TRBV7-2	TRBJ1-4	CASSLDPVGHRDNEKLFF	TGTGCCAGCAGCTTAGATCCAGTTGGGCACAGGGATAATGAAAAACTGTTTTTT
NA	NA	TRBV5-6	TRBJ2-2	CASSLNGAVDLTGELFF	TGTGCCAGCAGCTTAAATGGGGCGGTGGACCTCACCGGGGAGCTGTTTTTT
NA	TRBD2	TRBV3-1/TRBV3-2	TRBJ2-2	CASSHASGGAGELFF	TGTGCCAGCAGCCACGCTAGCGGGGGCGCCGGGGAGCTGTTTTTT
once	NA	TRBV30	TRBJ1-2	CAWMGGQAYGYTF	TGTGCCTGGATGGGGGGGCAGGCCTATGGCTACACCTTC
NA	NA	TRBV5-1	TRBJ1-3	CASSTSTGEDTIYF	TGCGCCAGCAGTACATCTACAGGAGAGGACACCATATATTTT
NA	TRBD1	TRBV24-1	TRBJ2-7	CATSKRQGDEQYF	TGTGCCACCAGTAAGAGACAGGGGGACGAGCAGTACTTC